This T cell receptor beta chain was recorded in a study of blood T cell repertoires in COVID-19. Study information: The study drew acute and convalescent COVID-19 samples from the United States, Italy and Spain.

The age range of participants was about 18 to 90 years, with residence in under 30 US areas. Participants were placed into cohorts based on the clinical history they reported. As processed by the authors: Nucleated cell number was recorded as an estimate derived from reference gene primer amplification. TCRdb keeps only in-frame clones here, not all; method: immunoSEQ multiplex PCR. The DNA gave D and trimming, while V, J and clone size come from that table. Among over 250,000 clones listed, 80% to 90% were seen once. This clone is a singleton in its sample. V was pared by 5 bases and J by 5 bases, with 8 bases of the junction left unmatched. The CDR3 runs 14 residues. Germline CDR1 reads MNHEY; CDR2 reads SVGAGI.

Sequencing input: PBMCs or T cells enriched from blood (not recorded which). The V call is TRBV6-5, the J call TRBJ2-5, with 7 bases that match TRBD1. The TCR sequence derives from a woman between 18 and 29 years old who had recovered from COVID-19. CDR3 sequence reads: CASSRRDSLETQYF. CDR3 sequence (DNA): TGTGCCAGCAGTCGCCGGGACAGTCTGGAGACCCAGTACTTC.